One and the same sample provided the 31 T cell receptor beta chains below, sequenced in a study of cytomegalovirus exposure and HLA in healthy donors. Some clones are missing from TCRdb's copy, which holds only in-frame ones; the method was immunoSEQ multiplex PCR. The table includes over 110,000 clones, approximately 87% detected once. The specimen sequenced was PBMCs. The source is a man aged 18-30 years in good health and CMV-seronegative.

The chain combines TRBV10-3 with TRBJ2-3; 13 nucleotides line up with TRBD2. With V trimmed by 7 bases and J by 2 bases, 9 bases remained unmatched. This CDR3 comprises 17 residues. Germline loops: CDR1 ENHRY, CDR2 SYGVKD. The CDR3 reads CAINPGTSGIYTDTQYF. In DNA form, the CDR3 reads TGTGCCATCAACCCCGGGACTAGCGGGATTTACACAGATACGCAGTATTTT.

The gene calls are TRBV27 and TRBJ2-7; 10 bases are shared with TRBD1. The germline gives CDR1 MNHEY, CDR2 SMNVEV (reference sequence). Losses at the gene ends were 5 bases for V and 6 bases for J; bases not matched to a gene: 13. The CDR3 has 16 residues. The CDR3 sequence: CASSPLTGTGAVEQYF. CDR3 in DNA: TGTGCCAGCAGTCCCCTAACCGGGACAGGGGCTGTCGAGCAGTACTTC.

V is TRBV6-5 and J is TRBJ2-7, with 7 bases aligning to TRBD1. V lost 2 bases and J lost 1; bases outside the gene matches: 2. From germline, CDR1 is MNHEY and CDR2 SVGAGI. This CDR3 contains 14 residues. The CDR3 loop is CASSYPRGSYEQYF. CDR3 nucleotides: TGTGCCAGCAGTTACCCCAGGGGGTCCTACGAGCAGTACTTC.

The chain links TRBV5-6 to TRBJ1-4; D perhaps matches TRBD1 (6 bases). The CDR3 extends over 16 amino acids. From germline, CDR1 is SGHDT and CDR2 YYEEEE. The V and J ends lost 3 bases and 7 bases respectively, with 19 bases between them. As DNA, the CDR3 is TGTGCCAGCAGCTATCCTGGAGGCAGGGGACGTGAAAAACTGTTTTTT. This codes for CASSYPGGRGREKLFF.

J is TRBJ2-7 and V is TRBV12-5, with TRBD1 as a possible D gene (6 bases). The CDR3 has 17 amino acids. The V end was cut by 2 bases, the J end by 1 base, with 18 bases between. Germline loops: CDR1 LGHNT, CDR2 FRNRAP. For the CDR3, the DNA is TGTGCTAGTGGTTTGCCTGAATGGGGGCGAATATCCTACGAGCAGTACTTC. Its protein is CASGLPEWGRISYEQYF. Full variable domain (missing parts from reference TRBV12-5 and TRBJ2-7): DARVTQTPRHKVTEMGQEVTMRCQPILGHNTVFWYRQTMMQGLELLAYFRNRAPLDDSGMPKDRFSAEMPDATLATLKIQPSEPRDSAVYFCASGLPEWGRISYEQYFGPGTRLTVT.

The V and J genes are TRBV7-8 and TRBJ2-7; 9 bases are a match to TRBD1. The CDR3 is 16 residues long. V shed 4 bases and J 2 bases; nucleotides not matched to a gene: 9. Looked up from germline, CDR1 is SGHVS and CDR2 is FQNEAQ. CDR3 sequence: CASSSPGTGSTYEQYF. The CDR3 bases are TGTGCCAGCAGCTCACCTGGGACAGGGAGCACCTACGAGCAGTACTTC.

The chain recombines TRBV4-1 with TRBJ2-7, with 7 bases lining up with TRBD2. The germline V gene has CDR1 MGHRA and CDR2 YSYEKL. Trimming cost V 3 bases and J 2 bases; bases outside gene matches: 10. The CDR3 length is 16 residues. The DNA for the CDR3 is TGCGCCAGCAGCCAGCAAGCTAGCGGAATAACCTACGAGCAGTACTTC. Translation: CASSQQASGITYEQYF.

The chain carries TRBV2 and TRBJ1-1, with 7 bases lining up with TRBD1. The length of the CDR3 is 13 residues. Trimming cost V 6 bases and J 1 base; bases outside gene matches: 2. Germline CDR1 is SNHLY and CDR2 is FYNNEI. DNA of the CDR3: TGTGCCAGCAGGGGACAGCCGAACACTGAAGCTTTCTTT. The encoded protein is CASRGQPNTEAFF.

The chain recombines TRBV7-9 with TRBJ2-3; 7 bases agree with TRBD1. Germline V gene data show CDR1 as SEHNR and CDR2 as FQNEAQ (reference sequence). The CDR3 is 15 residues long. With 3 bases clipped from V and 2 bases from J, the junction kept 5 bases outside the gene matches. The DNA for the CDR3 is TGTGCCAGCAGCTTCGGACAGGTACCCACAGATACGCAGTATTTT. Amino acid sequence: CASSFGQVPTDTQYF.

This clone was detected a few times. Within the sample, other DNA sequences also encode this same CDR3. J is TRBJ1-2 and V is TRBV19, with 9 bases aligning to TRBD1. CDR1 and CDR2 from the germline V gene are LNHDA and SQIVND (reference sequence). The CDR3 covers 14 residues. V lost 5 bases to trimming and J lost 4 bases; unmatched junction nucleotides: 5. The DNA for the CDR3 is TGTGCCAGTAGTCCCGGACAGGGGCCCTATGGCTACACCTTC. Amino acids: CASSPGQGPYGYTF.

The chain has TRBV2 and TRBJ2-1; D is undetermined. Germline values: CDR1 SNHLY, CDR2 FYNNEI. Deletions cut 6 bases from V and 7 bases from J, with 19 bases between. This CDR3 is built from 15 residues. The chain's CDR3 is CASRATLLVRNEQFF. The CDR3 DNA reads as TGTGCCAGCAGGGCTACCTTGCTAGTTAGGAATGAGCAGTTCTTC.

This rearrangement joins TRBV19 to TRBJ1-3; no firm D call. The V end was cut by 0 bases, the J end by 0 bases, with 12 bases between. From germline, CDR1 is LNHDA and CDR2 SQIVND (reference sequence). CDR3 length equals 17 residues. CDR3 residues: CASSIEVRTVSGNTIYF. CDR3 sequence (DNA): TGTGCCAGTAGTATAGAGGTCAGAACCGTCTCTGGAAACACCATATATTTT.

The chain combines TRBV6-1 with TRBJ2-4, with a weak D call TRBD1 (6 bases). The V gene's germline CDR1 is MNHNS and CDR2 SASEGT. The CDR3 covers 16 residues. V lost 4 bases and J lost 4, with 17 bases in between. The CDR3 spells CASSGTGTTLKNIQYF. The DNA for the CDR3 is TGTGCCAGCAGTGGAACCGGGACAACCCTAAAAAACATTCAGTACTTC.

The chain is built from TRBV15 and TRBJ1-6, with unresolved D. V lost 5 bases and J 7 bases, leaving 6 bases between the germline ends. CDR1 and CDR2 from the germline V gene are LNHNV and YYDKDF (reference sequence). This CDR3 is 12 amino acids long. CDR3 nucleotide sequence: TGTGCCACCAGCGAACTCAATTCACCCCTCCACTTT. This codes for CATSELNSPLHF.

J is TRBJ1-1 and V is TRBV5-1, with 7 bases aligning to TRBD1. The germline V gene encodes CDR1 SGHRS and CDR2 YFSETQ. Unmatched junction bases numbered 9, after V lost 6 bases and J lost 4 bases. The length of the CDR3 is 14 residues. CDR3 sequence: CASNRGQGGTEAFF. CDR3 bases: TGCGCCAGCAATAGGGGGCAGGGAGGCACTGAAGCTTTCTTT. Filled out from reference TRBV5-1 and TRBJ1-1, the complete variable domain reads KAGVTQTPRYLIKTRGQQVTLSCSPISGHRSVSWYQQTPGQGLQFLFEYFSETQRNKGNFPGRFSGRQFSNSRSEMNVSTLELGDSALYLCASNRGQGGTEAFFGQGTRLTVV.

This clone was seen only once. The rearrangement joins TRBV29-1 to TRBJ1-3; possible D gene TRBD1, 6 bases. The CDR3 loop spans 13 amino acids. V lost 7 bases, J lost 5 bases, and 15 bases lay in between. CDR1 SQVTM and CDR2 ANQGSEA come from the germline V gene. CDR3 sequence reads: CSAGHGERNTIYF. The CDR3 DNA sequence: TGCAGCGCGGGACACGGAGAGAGAAACACCATATATTTT.

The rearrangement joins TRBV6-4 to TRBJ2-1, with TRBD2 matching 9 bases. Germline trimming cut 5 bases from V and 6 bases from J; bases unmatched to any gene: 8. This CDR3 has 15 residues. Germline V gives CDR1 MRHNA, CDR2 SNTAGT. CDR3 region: CASSLLAGQANEQFF. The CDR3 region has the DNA TGTGCCAGCAGTCTACTAGCGGGCCAGGCCAATGAGCAGTTCTTC.

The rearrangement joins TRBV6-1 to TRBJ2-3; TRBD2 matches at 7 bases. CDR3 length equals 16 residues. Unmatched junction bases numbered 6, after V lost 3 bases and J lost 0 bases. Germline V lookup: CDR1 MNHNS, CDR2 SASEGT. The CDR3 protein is CASSDEASGSTDTQYF. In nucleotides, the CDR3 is TGTGCCAGCAGTGACGAGGCTAGCGGAAGCACAGATACGCAGTATTTT.

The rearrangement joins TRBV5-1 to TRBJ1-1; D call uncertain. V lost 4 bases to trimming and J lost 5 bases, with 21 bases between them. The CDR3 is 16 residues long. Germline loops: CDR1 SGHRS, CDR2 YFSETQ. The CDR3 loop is CASSPGYFSGRTEAFF. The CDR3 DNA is TGCGCCAGCAGCCCGGGATATTTCTCGGGGAGGACTGAAGCTTTCTTT.

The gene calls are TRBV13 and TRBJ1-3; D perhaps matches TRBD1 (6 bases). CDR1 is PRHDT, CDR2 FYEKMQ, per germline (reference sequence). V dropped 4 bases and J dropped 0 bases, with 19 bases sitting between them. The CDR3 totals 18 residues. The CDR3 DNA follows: TGTGCCAGCAGCTCCACAATGGGGGACAAGGTCTCTGGAAACACCATATATTTT. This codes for CASSSTMGDKVSGNTIYF.

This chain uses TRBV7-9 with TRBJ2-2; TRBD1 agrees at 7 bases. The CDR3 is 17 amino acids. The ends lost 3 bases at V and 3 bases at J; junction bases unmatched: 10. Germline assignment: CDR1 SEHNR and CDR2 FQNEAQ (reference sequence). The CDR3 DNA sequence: TGTGCCAGCAGCTTGATCGGGCAGGGGGTTTACACCGGGGAGCTGTTTTTT. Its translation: CASSLIGQGVYTGELFF.

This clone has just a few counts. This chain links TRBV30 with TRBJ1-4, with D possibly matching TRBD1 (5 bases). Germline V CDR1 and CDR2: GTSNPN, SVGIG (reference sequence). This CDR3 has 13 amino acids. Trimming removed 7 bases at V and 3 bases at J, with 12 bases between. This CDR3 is CASRQPPNEKLFF. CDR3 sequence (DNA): TGTGCCTCTCGACAGCCCCCTAATGAAAAACTGTTTTTT.

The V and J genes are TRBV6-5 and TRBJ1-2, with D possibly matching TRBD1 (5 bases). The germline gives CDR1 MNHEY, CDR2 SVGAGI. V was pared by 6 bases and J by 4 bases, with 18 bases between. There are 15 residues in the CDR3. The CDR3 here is CASRLRRGRPYGYTF. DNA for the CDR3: TGTGCCAGCAGGCTCCGGAGGGGCCGACCCTATGGCTACACCTTC.

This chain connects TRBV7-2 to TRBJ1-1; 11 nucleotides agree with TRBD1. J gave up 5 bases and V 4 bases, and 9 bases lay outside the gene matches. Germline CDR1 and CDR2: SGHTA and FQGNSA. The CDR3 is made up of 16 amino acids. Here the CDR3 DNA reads TGTGCCAGCAGCTCAGGACAGGGGGCGCGTGGAACTGAAGCTTTCTTT. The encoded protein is CASSSGQGARGTEAFF. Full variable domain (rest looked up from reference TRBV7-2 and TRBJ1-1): GAGVSQSPSNKVTEKGKDVELRCDPISGHTALYWYRQSLGQGLEFLIYFQGNSAPDKSGLPSDRFSAERTGGSVSTLTIQRTQQEDSAVYLCASSSGQGARGTEAFFGQGTRLTVV.

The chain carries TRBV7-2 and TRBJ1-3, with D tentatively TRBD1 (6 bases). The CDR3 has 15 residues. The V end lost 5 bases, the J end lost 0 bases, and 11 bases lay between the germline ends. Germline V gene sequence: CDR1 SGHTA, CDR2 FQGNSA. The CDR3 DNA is TGTGCCAGCAGCCCTACAGGGATCTCTGGAAACACCATATATTTT. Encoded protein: CASSPTGISGNTIYF.

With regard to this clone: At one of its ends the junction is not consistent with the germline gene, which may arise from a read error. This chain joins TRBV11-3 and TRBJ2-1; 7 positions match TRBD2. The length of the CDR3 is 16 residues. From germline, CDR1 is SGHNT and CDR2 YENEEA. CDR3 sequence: CASSSNMGGSFNEQFF. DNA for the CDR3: TGTGCCAGCAGCTCTAATATGGGGGGGTCCTTCAATGAGCAGTTCTTC. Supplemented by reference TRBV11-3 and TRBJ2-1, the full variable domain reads EAGVVQSPRYKIIEKKQPVAFWCNPISGHNTLYWYLQNLGQGPELLIRYENEEAVDDSQLPKDRFSAERLKGVDSTLKIQPAELGDSAVYLCASSSNMGGSFNEQFFGPGTRLTVL.

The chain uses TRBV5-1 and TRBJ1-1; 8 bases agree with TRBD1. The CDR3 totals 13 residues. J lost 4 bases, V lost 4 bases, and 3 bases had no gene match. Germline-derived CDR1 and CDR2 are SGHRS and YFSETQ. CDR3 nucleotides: TGCGCCAGCAGCCCAGACAGGGGCACTGAAGCTTTCTTT. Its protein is CASSPDRGTEAFF.

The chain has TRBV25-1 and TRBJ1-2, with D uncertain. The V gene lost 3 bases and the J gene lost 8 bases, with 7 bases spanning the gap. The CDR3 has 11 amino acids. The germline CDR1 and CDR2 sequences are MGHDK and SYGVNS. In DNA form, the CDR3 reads TGTGCCAGCAGTGAGCTATACGGCTACACCTTC. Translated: CASSELYGYTF.

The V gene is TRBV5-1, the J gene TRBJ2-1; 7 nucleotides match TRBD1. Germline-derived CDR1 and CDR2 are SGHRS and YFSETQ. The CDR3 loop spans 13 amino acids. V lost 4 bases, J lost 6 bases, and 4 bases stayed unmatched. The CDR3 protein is CASSIDRANEQFF. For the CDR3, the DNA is TGCGCCAGCAGCATAGACAGGGCCAATGAGCAGTTCTTC.

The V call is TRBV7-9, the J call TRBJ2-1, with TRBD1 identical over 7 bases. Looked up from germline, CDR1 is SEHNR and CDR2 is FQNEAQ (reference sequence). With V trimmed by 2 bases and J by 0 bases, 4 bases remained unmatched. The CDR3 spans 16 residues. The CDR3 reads CASSLRQGRSYNEQFF. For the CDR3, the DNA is TGTGCCAGCAGCTTACGACAGGGCCGCTCCTACAATGAGCAGTTCTTC.

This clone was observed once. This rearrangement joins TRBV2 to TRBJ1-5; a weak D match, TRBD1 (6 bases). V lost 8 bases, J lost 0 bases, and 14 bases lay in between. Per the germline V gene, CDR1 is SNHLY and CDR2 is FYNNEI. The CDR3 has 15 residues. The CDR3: CASQGPMYSNQPQHF. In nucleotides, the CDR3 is TGTGCCAGCCAGGGGCCGATGTATAGCAATCAGCCCCAGCATTTT.